The 21 T cell receptor beta chains reported below all come from one sample, sequenced in a study of technical replicates of blood from four donors. Sequenced by immunoSEQ multiplex PCR; TCRdb stores in-frame clones only, minus some. The table has nearly 90,000 clones, 95% seen once. The material sequenced was T cells isolated from PBMCs. The receptors here all came from a human donor in good health.

The chain recombines TRBV6-1 with TRBJ2-1, with D possibly matching TRBD2 (5 bases). Germline-derived CDR1 and CDR2 are MNHNS and SASEGT. There are 15 residues in the CDR3. Trimming shortened V by 6 bases and J by 0 bases, and 12 bases separated the two germline ends. The CDR3 coding sequence is TGTGCCAGCAGAAGCAGCGGAAGCTCCTACAATGAGCAGTTCTTC. Amino acid sequence: CASRSSGSSYNEQFF.

The table lists this clone with a count of one. V is TRBV27 and J is TRBJ1-2; D might be TRBD1 (5 bases). The CDR3 length is 12 residues. Trimming shortened V by 6 bases and J by 8 bases, and 13 bases separated the two germline ends. The V gene's germline CDR1 is MNHEY and CDR2 SMNVEV (reference sequence). DNA for the CDR3: TGTGCCAGCAGGTTCCAGGGTGGGGGCTACACCTTC. This codes for CASRFQGGGYTF.

The V gene is TRBV13, the J gene TRBJ2-7; D unclear. The CDR3 is made up of 15 amino acids. Trimming cost V 2 bases and J 5 bases, with 16 bases left between them. The germline CDR1 and CDR2 sequences are PRHDT and FYEKMQ (reference sequence). CDR3 sequence reads: CASSLFRLKVDEQYF. CDR3 in DNA: TGTGCCAGCAGCTTATTCCGACTGAAGGTCGACGAGCAGTACTTC.

This chain joins TRBV4-2 and TRBJ1-2; 7 bases map to TRBD1. Losses at the gene ends were 4 bases for V and 1 base for J; bases not matched to a gene: 6. Germline values: CDR1 LGHNA, CDR2 YNFKEQ. The CDR3 is made up of 15 amino acids. The CDR3 DNA reads as TGTGCCAGCAGCCCACCTGGGACAGTTAACTATGGCTACACCTTC. It translates to CASSPPGTVNYGYTF.

The genes are TRBV5-1 and TRBJ1-1; D is undetermined. This CDR3 has 14 amino acids. The ends were cut back, 3 bases at V and 0 bases at J, with 9 bases in the middle. Germline V lookup: CDR1 SGHRS, CDR2 YFSETQ. CDR3 region: CASSYRIMNTEAFF. CDR3 nucleotides: TGCGCCAGCAGCTACAGAATCATGAACACTGAAGCTTTCTTT.

The J gene is TRBJ1-2, the V gene TRBV7-6, with TRBD1 identical over 8 bases. The V gene's germline CDR1 is SGHVS and CDR2 FNYEAQ. The CDR3 covers 14 residues. V shed 5 bases and J 6 bases; nucleotides not matched to a gene: 8. The CDR3 protein is CASSQRTGTDGYTF. As DNA, the CDR3 is TGTGCCAGCAGCCAGAGGACAGGGACGGATGGCTACACCTTC.

This clone was picked up one time. DNA for the CDR3: TGTGCCAGCAGTTTACAGGGGACTGAAGCTTTCTTT. Encoded protein: CASSLQGTEAFF. The chain joins TRBV27 to TRBJ1-1, with D possibly TRBD1 on 6 matching bases. The CDR3 totals 12 residues. V was pared by 2 bases and J by 5 bases, with 6 bases between. The germline V gene encodes CDR1 MNHEY and CDR2 SMNVEV (reference sequence).

The chain carries TRBV29-1 and TRBJ1-1; 10 nucleotides align to TRBD1. Per germline, CDR1 SQVTM and CDR2 ANQGSEA. V shed 6 bases and J 4 bases; nucleotides not matched to a gene: 5. The CDR3 consists of 13 residues. The CDR3 is CSVTGGSSTEAFF. The CDR3 bases are TGCAGCGTGACAGGGGGCTCCAGCACTGAAGCTTTCTTT.

Only one count was recorded for this clone. The rearrangement joins TRBV2 to TRBJ1-2; weak D call: TRBD1 (6 bases). Per the germline V gene, CDR1 is SNHLY and CDR2 is FYNNEI. This CDR3 region has 15 residues. Trimming took off 2 bases at V and 5 bases at J, with 15 bases between the two ends. CDR3 DNA sequence: TGTGCCAGCAGTGAATTAACCAGGGGAGGGTATGGCTACACCTTC. It is translated as CASSELTRGGYGYTF.

The rearrangement uses TRBV6-1 and TRBJ2-3; 10 positions match TRBD2. V gave up 4 bases and J gave up 5 bases; unmatched junction bases: 3. There are 14 residues in the CDR3. CDR1 is MNHNS, CDR2 SASEGT, per germline. The CDR3 region is CASSGLAGVDTQYF. The CDR3 nucleotides read TGTGCCAGCAGTGGGCTAGCGGGAGTAGATACGCAGTATTTT.

The rearrangement joins TRBV28 to TRBJ1-4; 8 bases line up with TRBD1. CDR1 is MDHEN and CDR2 is SYDVKM in the germline V gene. The ends lost 5 bases at V and 7 bases at J; junction bases unmatched: 9. The CDR3 runs 15 residues. The CDR3 reads CASSHGTGGIEKLFF. The CDR3 DNA is TGTGCCAGCAGTCACGGGACAGGTGGGATTGAAAAACTGTTTTTT.

The CDR3 loop reads CASSLTRGREKLFF. DNA for the CDR3: TGCGCCAGCAGCTTGACCAGGGGCAGAGAAAAACTGTTTTTT. The chain carries TRBV5-1 and TRBJ1-4; tentatively, D is TRBD1 (6 bases). The ends were cut back, 1 base at V and 8 bases at J, with 12 bases in the middle. The CDR3 extends over 14 amino acids. Germline V gene lookup returns CDR1 SGHRS and CDR2 YFSETQ.

The chain combines TRBV6-5 with TRBJ2-1; perhaps TRBD2 as D (6 bases). Germline CDR1 MNHEY, CDR2 SVGAGI. Trimming took off 7 bases at V and 10 bases at J, with 14 bases between the two ends. The length of the CDR3 is 12 residues. This CDR3 is CASMAGTWEQFF. The CDR3 DNA is TGTGCCAGCATGGCGGGGACCTGGGAGCAGTTCTTC.

The rearrangement joins TRBV10-3 to TRBJ2-5, with D unclear. V was cut by 3 bases and J by 4 bases, with 12 bases left in between. The CDR3 is 14 residues long. Germline lookup yields CDR1 ENHRY and CDR2 SYGVKD. CDR3 DNA sequence: TGTGCCATCAGTGATCCTGGGTGGAGAGAGACCCAGTACTTC. Translating it yields CAISDPGWRETQYF.

The V and J genes are TRBV6-5 and TRBJ1-2; D gene unclear. The CDR3 has 16 amino acids. With 4 bases removed from V and 4 bases from J, the gap between germline ends came to 19 bases. Per the germline V gene, CDR1 is MNHEY and CDR2 is SVGAGI. The CDR3 region has the DNA TGTGCCAGCAGTTTCCCTCGGGTCCCCAAATGCTATGGCTACACCTTC. Protein: CASSFPRVPKCYGYTF.

The rearrangement joins TRBV6-6 to TRBJ2-1; 8 bases are shared with TRBD2. V was pared by 6 bases and J by 0 bases, with 4 bases of the junction left unmatched. CDR3 length: 15 amino acids. From germline, CDR1 is MNHNY and CDR2 SVGAGI (reference sequence). CDR3 amino acids: CASRPGGASYNEQFF. The DNA for the CDR3 is TGTGCCAGCAGGCCGGGAGGGGCCTCCTACAATGAGCAGTTCTTC.

The CDR3 loop is CASSSNYEQYF. The CDR3 DNA sequence: TGTGCCAGCAGCTCCAACTACGAGCAGTACTTC. J is TRBJ2-7 and V is TRBV7-2, with unresolved D. The CDR3 covers 11 residues. Deletions cut 4 bases from V and 3 bases from J, with 4 bases between. Germline assignment: CDR1 SGHTA and CDR2 FQGNSA.

The CDR3 DNA is TGTGCCAGCAGTTACGGGGAGGGGATTAGCACTGAAGCTTTCTTT. Its protein product is CASSYGEGISTEAFF. V is TRBV6-5 and J is TRBJ1-1; D is perhaps TRBD1 (5 bases). CDR1 is MNHEY, CDR2 SVGAGI, per germline. Trimming stripped 2 bases from V and 4 bases from J, with 14 bases between. CDR3 length equals 15 residues.

The chain is built from TRBV19 and TRBJ1-2, with 9 bases matching TRBD1. V dropped 7 bases and J dropped 4; count of bases not matched to a gene: 4. CDR3 size: 13 residues. Germline CDR1 and CDR2: LNHDA and SQIVND (reference sequence). The CDR3 is CASTTGGSYGYTF. The DNA of the CDR3 is TGTGCCAGTACAACAGGGGGCTCCTATGGCTACACCTTC.

The rearrangement joins TRBV28 to TRBJ1-4; D call uncertain. Germline V gene data show CDR1 as MDHEN and CDR2 as SYDVKM. This CDR3 comprises 12 residues. Trimming stripped 3 bases from V and 4 bases from J, with 3 bases between. The CDR3 spells CASSFNNEKLFF. CDR3 nucleotides: TGTGCCAGCAGTTTCAATAATGAAAAACTGTTTTTT.

The chain links TRBV21-1 to TRBJ1-5; the table's D call, TRBD1, was not checked against the DNA. TRBV21-1 is an annotated pseudogene. The CDR3 runs to 16 residues. Here the CDR3 reads CASSKGARDNNQPQHF. The CDR3, as DNA: TGTGCCAGCAGCAAAGGTGCCCGGGACAACAATCAGCCCCAGCATTTT.